This T cell receptor beta chain derives from a study of cytomegalovirus exposure and HLA in healthy donors. Whole-study results and caveats: Associated with cytomegalovirus, according to the listing, were around 160 TCR beta chains. High specificity and sensitivity for cytomegalovirus status were reported for the classifier. Productive rates of about 87% or about 30% were seen for most TCR beta V segments in an earlier analysis.

The CDR3 spans 16 residues. V was pared by 7 bases and J by 2 bases, with 11 bases of the junction left unmatched. Germline assignment: CDR1 SGHNT and CDR2 YYREEE (reference sequence). This clone was counted a few times. Antigen unknown. The PCR had 60 Vbeta and 13 Jbeta primers. Produced via immunoSEQ multiplex PCR; TCRdb's table is partial and in-frame only. The sample has 200,000 to 250,000 clones, about 81% seen once. J is TRBJ2-2 and V is TRBV5-4; 7 positions agree with TRBD2. The receptor comes from a woman aged 35 to 49 in good health and CMV-seropositive. Sequencing was performed on PBMCs. CDR3 coding DNA: TGTGCCAGCTCCTCGGGGGGTAGCTTAAACACCGGGGAGCTGTTTTTT. Translated, it gives CASSSGGSLNTGELFF.